This section outlines one T cell receptor (beta chain) sequence together with its context. Antigen unknown. This entry belongs to a study of Ad26.COV2.S vaccination and SARS-CoV-2 variants. For the study at large: Each vaccinee took Ad26.COV2.S intramuscularly, once or twice 56 days apart. Study-level points and caveats: Similar non-spike TCR breadth was seen in vaccine and placebo recipients.

Some clones are missing from TCRdb's copy, which holds only in-frame ones; the method was immunoSEQ multiplex PCR. This sample has 410,000 or so clones, with about nine tenths found just once. Regarding treatment: 15 to 20 received Ad26.COV2.S at low or high dose, single or two shots; about 5 received placebo; per-sample allocation not given. Collection of the samples took place on day 63 after the first injection of vaccine or placebo. CDR1 is DFQATT and CDR2 is SNEGSKA in the germline V gene (reference sequence). There are 11 residues in the CDR3. Trimming shortened V by 5 bases and J by 8 bases, and 10 bases separated the two germline ends.

Sequences were derived from peripheral blood, sampled in a trial of Ad26.COV2.S vaccine versus placebo. V gene TRBV20-1 combines with J gene TRBJ2-1; D unresolved. This sequence was found in a person aged 18-60 years who received the Ad26.COV2.S COVID-19 vaccine or a placebo. The CDR3 DNA follows: TGCAGTGCTCCAAGCATCTATGAGCAGTTCTTC. Encoded protein: CSAPSIYEQFF.